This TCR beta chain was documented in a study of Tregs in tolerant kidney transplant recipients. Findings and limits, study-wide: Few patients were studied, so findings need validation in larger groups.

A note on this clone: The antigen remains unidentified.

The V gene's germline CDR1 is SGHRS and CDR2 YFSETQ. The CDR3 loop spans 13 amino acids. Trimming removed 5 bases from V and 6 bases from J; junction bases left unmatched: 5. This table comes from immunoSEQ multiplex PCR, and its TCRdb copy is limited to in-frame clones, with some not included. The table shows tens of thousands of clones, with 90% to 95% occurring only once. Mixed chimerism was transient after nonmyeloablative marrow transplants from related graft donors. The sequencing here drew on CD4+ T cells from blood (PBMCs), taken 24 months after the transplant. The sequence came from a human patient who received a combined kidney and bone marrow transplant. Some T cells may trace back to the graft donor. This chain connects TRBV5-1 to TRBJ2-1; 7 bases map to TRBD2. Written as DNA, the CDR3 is TGCGCCAGCAGAGGGACTAATGGCAATGAGCAGTTCTTC. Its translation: CASRGTNGNEQFF.